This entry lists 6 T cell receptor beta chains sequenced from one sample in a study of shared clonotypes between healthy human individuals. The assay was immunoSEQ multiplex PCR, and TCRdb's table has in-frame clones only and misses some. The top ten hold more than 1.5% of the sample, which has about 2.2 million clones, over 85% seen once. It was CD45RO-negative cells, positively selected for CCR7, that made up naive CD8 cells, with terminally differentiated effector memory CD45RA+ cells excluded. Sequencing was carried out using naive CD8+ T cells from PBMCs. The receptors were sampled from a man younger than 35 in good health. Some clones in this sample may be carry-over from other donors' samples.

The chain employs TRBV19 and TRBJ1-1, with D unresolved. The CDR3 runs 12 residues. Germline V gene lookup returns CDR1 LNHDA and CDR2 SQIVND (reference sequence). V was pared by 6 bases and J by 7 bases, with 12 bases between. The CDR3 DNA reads TGTGCCAGTAGGAATGATGACCATGAAGCTTTCTTT. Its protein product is CASRNDDHEAFF.

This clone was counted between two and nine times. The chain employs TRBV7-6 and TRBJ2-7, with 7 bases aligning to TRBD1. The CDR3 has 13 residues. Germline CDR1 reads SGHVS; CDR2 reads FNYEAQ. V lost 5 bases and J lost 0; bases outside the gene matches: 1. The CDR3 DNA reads TGTGCCAGCAGCCGGGACAGCTCCTACGAGCAGTACTTC. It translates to CASSRDSSYEQYF.

DNA of the CDR3: TGTGCCAGCAGCCCGCGGGCAGGGAAGGAGGGCGGGGAGCTGTTTTTT. Residues: CASSPRAGKEGGELFF. The chain employs TRBV11-3 and TRBJ2-2; a weak D match, TRBD2 (6 bases). Between the trimmed V and J ends, which lost 5 bases and 7 bases, there was a span of 20 bases. There are 16 residues in the CDR3. CDR1 SGHNT and CDR2 YENEEA come from the germline V gene.

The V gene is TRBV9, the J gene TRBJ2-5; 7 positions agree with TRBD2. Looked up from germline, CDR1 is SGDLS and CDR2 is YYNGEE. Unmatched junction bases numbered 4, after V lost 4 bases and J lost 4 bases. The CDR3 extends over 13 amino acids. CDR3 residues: CASSRGSGETQYF. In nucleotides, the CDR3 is TGTGCCAGCAGCCGCGGGAGTGGAGAGACCCAGTACTTC.

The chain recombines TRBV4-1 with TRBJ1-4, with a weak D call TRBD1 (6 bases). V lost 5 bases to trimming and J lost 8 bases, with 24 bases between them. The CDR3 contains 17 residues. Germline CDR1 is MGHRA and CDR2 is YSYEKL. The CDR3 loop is CASSSDRRTLESEKLFF. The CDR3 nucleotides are TGCGCCAGCAGCTCCGACAGGCGGACTTTGGAATCCGAAAAACTGTTTTTT.

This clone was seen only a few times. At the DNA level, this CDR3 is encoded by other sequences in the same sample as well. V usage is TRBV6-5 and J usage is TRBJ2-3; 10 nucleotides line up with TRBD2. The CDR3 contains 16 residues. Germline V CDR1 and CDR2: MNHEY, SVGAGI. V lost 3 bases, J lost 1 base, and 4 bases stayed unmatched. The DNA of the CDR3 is TGTGCCAGCAGTTATTTCGGGACTAGCGGCACAGATACGCAGTATTTT. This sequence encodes CASSYFGTSGTDTQYF.